This TCR beta chain was profiled in a study of cytomegalovirus exposure and HLA in healthy donors. General study findings and limits: In a later analysis, productive TCRs from donors in an Asian-associated ancestry cluster reportedly carried fewer N-insertions than the cohort mean.

60 Vbeta and 13 Jbeta primers were used in PCR. Original data processing: A later analysis counted roughly 74 million unique TCR beta chains, some 10 million shared. Some clones are missing from TCRdb's copy, which holds only in-frame ones; the method was immunoSEQ multiplex PCR. That table is the source of V, J and clone size, and D and trimming were worked out from the DNA. The data contain some 45,000 clones, approximately 86% of them seen just once; the ten biggest clones take up about 8%. A note on this clone: Its target is unknown. At one boundary the junction diverges from the germline segment, which might be a read error.

Sample: PBMCs. This receptor was identified in a woman aged 40 to 50 in good health and CMV-seropositive.

As DNA, the CDR3 is TGTGCCAGCAGCCTCCGGGAGGGGGATTCCTGCAATGAGCAGTTCTTC. This translates into CASSLREGDSCNEQFF. The chain employs TRBV11-2 and TRBJ2-1, with 8 bases that match TRBD2. Germline CDR1 and CDR2: SGHAT and FQNNGV. The CDR3 has 16 residues.